This T cell receptor beta chain was captured by sequencing in a study of cytomegalovirus exposure and HLA in healthy donors. Produced via immunoSEQ multiplex PCR; TCRdb's table is partial and in-frame only. Of some 140,000 clones in the sample, roughly 86% were seen once. The CDR3 runs 13 residues. Germline V gives CDR1 MNHEY, CDR2 SMNVEV (reference sequence). V lost 2 bases and J lost 1, with 5 bases in between. General study points: The listing of fewer than 200 TCR beta chains classed them as cytomegalovirus-associated. The majority of TCR sequences were rare, yet some public TCRs appeared in many donors. Subsequent analysis found a tendency for first-cohort TCR clusters to co-occur within the roughly 130 validation repertoires.

About this clone: Its antigen is still unknown.

The J gene is TRBJ1-1, the V gene TRBV27; D call uncertain. The sequence was collected from a woman aged 25 to 39 in good health and CMV-seronegative. The sequencing input was PBMCs. Here the CDR3 reads CASSLSRNTEAFF. For the CDR3, the DNA is TGTGCCAGCAGTTTAAGCCGGAACACTGAAGCTTTCTTT.